This section outlines one TCR beta chain sequence together with its context. Its antigen is unidentified. The data were taken from a study of cytomegalovirus exposure and HLA in healthy donors. General study points: Cytomegalovirus status, reportedly, was diagnosed with high specificity and sensitivity by the classifier.

The V end lost 7 bases, the J end lost 6 bases, and 19 bases lay between the germline ends. This CDR3 comprises 15 residues. CDR1 MDHEN and CDR2 SYDVKM come from the germline V gene. Researchers ran the PCR with 60 Vbeta and 13 Jbeta primers. The table came from immunoSEQ multiplex PCR; TCRdb's copy has only in-frame clones and leaves some out. The table includes about 130,000 clones, roughly 84% detected once. The receptor was derived from a girl aged 2-15 years in good health and CMV-seronegative. The specimen sequenced was PBMCs. V and J are TRBV28 and TRBJ1-5; D gene uncertain. The CDR3 spells CASINTGDLSQPQHF. Here the CDR3 DNA reads TGTGCCAGCATAAATACCGGAGATTTAAGTCAGCCCCAGCATTTT.